The TCR beta chain described here comes from a study of cytomegalovirus exposure and HLA in healthy donors. Across the whole study: Among several hundred genotyped donors, around 80% fell in the Caucasian-associated ancestry cluster.

CDR1 and CDR2 from the germline V gene are LNHDA and SQIVND (reference sequence). There are 16 residues in the CDR3. V dropped 6 bases and J dropped 2; count of bases not matched to a gene: 7. Study-wide results and limits: Within an earlier analysis, most TCR beta V segments proved productive either about 87% or about 30% of the time. Among the CMV-associated chains, three were confirmed in vitro as specific for CMV antigens.

A word on this clone: Its matching antigen is unknown.

13 Jbeta primers and 60 Vbeta primers were used for the PCR. Sequencing was performed with immunoSEQ multiplex PCR; in TCRdb, only in-frame clones are kept and a portion is missing. The sample holds 130,000 to 150,000 clones, 80% seen once. Sequences were obtained from PBMCs. The receptor was derived from a male donor in good health and CMV-seronegative. The rearrangement links TRBV19 to TRBJ2-2; 9 bases are shared with TRBD1. The CDR3: CASRLGGQGNTGELFF. The CDR3 nucleotides are TGTGCCAGTAGGCTAGGGGGACAGGGTAACACCGGGGAGCTGTTTTTT. Together with reference TRBV19 and TRBJ2-2, the CDR3 gives the full variable domain: DGGITQSPKYLFRKEGQNVTLSCEQNLNHDAMYWYRQDPGQGLRLIYYSQIVNDFQKGDIAEGYSVSREKKESFPLTVTSAQKNPTAFYLCASRLGGQGNTGELFFGEGSRLTVL.